The 29 T cell receptor beta chains in this list originate from one sample, sequenced in a study of cytomegalovirus exposure and HLA in healthy donors. TCRdb's table, derived via immunoSEQ multiplex PCR, lists solely in-frame clones and lacks some. The sample records roughly 84,000 clones, approximately 90% being singletons. The sample taken for sequencing was PBMCs. The receptors originated from a man aged 25-45 years in good health and CMV-seronegative.

The chain combines TRBV11-2 with TRBJ1-1; D not resolved. The CDR3 extends over 14 amino acids. The germline V gene has CDR1 SGHAT and CDR2 FQNNGV. The ends were cut back, 5 bases at V and 0 bases at J, with 10 bases in the middle. Here the CDR3 reads CASSGEVLNTEAFF. In DNA form, the CDR3 reads TGTGCCAGCAGCGGGGAGGTGCTGAACACTGAAGCTTTCTTT.

The rearrangement uses TRBV5-4 and TRBJ2-5; tentative D call: TRBD2 (5 bases). CDR1 is SGHNT and CDR2 is YYREEE in the germline V gene (reference sequence). Trimming pared 1 base from V and 2 bases from J, leaving 9 bases between. The CDR3 runs 14 residues. CDR3 bases: TGTGCCAGCAGCTTGAAACGGGGACAAGAGACCCAGTACTTC. It specifies CASSLKRGQETQYF.

Of note for this clone: A read error may produce the germline difference seen at one junction end. This chain uses TRBV20-1 with TRBJ2-7; 8 bases are shared with TRBD1. CDR3 length: 10 residues. The germline V gene has CDR1 DFQATT and CDR2 SNEGSKA (reference sequence). CDR3 protein: CSAMGQVIHF. CDR3 sequence (DNA): TGCAGTGCTATGGGACAGGTGATCCACTTC.

The chain combines TRBV5-5 with TRBJ1-1, with no clear D. Trimming shortened V by 4 bases and J by 2 bases, and 6 bases separated the two germline ends. This CDR3 has 12 amino acids. Germline CDR1 is SGHKS and CDR2 is YYEKEE (reference sequence). This CDR3 reads CASSPINTEAFF. CDR3 DNA: TGTGCCAGCAGCCCTATAAACACTGAAGCTTTCTTT.

V gene TRBV5-4 combines with J gene TRBJ1-1; possibly TRBD1 for D (6 bases). Per germline, CDR1 SGHNT and CDR2 YYREEE (reference sequence). The CDR3 loop spans 14 amino acids. V dropped 4 bases and J dropped 2 bases, with 12 bases sitting between them. The CDR3 region is CASSPDRLNTEAFF. CDR3 in DNA: TGTGCCAGCAGCCCGGACAGACTCAACACTGAAGCTTTCTTT.

This clone came up a few times. The rearrangement links TRBV28 to TRBJ2-7; maybe TRBD2 (6 bases). V was cut by 2 bases and J by 0 bases, with 11 bases left in between. From germline, CDR1 is MDHEN and CDR2 SYDVKM. The CDR3 is 15 amino acids. The CDR3 sequence is CASSLRGGISYEQYF. CDR3 nucleotides: TGTGCCAGCAGTTTAAGGGGCGGGATCTCCTACGAGCAGTACTTC.

The chain links TRBV7-8 to TRBJ2-5, with a tentative D call TRBD2 (5 bases). Per the germline V gene, CDR1 is SGHVS and CDR2 is FQNEAQ. The CDR3 runs 13 residues. V lost 5 bases to trimming and J lost 4 bases, with 11 bases between them. The CDR3 bases are TGTGCCAGCAGCGGTTCGGGGTCAGAGACCCAGTACTTC. Translating it yields CASSGSGSETQYF.

The rearrangement joins TRBV6-6 to TRBJ2-3; a weak D match, TRBD1 (5 bases). The V end lost 0 bases, the J end lost 3 bases, and 10 bases lay between the germline ends. Germline assignment: CDR1 MNHNY and CDR2 SVGAGI (reference sequence). CDR3 size: 15 residues. CDR3 sequence (DNA): TGTGCCAGCAGTTACTCCCAGACAGAAACAGATACGCAGTATTTT. The encoded protein is CASSYSQTETDTQYF.

The table lists this clone with a count of one. This rearrangement joins TRBV6-5 to TRBJ2-3; TRBD2 is a possible D gene (6 bases). Trimming removed 6 bases at V and 3 bases at J, with 13 bases between. Germline CDR1 reads MNHEY; CDR2 reads SVGAGI. This CDR3 has 14 residues. This CDR3 is CASSRTGGTDTQYF. The CDR3 DNA reads as TGTGCCAGCAGCAGGACCGGAGGGACAGATACGCAGTATTTT.

This rearrangement joins TRBV10-1 to TRBJ2-1, with 7 bases matching TRBD2. There are 12 residues in the CDR3. V shed 3 bases, J shed 9 bases, and the junction held 2 bases outside the gene matches. CDR1 is WNHNN, CDR2 SYGVQD, per germline (reference sequence). CDR3 in amino acids: CASSEAGSEQFF. CDR3 DNA sequence: TGCGCCAGCAGTGAAGCGGGATCTGAGCAGTTCTTC.

The chain combines TRBV7-9 with TRBJ1-3; the D is unclear. The CDR3 is 14 residues long. The germline V gene has CDR1 SEHNR and CDR2 FQNEAQ (reference sequence). The ends were cut back, 3 bases at V and 0 bases at J, with 6 bases in the middle. The chain's CDR3 is CASSFGSSGNTIYF. CDR3 bases: TGTGCCAGCAGCTTCGGGAGCTCTGGAAACACCATATATTTT.

This chain connects TRBV27 to TRBJ2-4; D might be TRBD1 (5 bases). Germline assignment: CDR1 MNHEY and CDR2 SMNVEV (reference sequence). The ends were cut back, 2 bases at V and 13 bases at J, with 15 bases in the middle. The CDR3 length is 13 residues. Here the CDR3 reads CASSLNRGREQYF. The CDR3 coding sequence is TGTGCCAGCAGTTTAAATCGCGGCAGGGAACAGTACTTC.

This chain joins TRBV15 and TRBJ2-1; the match to TRBD2 covers 7 bases. The CDR3 extends over 17 amino acids. V was pared by 0 bases and J by 2 bases, with 7 bases of the junction left unmatched. Germline V CDR1 and CDR2: LNHNV, YYDKDF (reference sequence). The CDR3: CATSRDSGGSAYNEQFF. As DNA, the CDR3 is TGTGCCACCAGCAGAGATTCGGGGGGATCCGCCTACAATGAGCAGTTCTTC.

The V and J genes are TRBV29-1 and TRBJ2-2, with a weak D call TRBD1 (5 bases). V was shortened by 5 bases and J by 0 bases, with 10 bases between the two germline ends. The germline V gene encodes CDR1 SQVTM and CDR2 ANQGSEA. The CDR3 is made up of 14 amino acids. The CDR3 protein is CSVPTASNTGELFF. The CDR3 DNA sequence: TGCAGCGTTCCGACAGCCTCGAACACCGGGGAGCTGTTTTTT.

This clone was observed a single time. The chain joins TRBV15 to TRBJ1-1, with TRBD1 identical over 8 bases. Germline CDR1 and CDR2: LNHNV and YYDKDF (reference sequence). V dropped 7 bases and J dropped 2; count of bases not matched to a gene: 6. The CDR3 is made up of 14 amino acids. Here the CDR3 DNA reads TGTGCCACCACCAACAGGGGGGCTAACACTGAAGCTTTCTTT. Translation gives CATTNRGANTEAFF.

The rearrangement joins TRBV28 to TRBJ2-1; 10 nucleotides align to TRBD2. The V segment lost 6 bases and the J segment 5 bases; nucleotides outside the gene matches: 10. Germline V gene lookup returns CDR1 MDHEN and CDR2 SYDVKM. This CDR3 has 16 amino acids. Here the CDR3 reads CASRPGTSATNNEQFF. The DNA for the CDR3 is TGTGCCAGCAGGCCGGGGACTAGCGCTACAAACAATGAGCAGTTCTTC.

This chain joins TRBV29-1 and TRBJ2-4, with 8 nucleotides matching TRBD1. CDR1 is SQVTM and CDR2 is ANQGSEA in the germline V gene. Germline trimming cut 6 bases from V and 0 bases from J; bases unmatched to any gene: 10. This CDR3 has 16 residues. CDR3 bases: TGCAGCGTCGTCACCGGGACAGGAGGAGCCAAAAACATTCAGTACTTC. As protein: CSVVTGTGGAKNIQYF.

This chain uses TRBV6-1 with TRBJ1-3, with no clear D. The CDR3 loop spans 15 amino acids. Germline values: CDR1 MNHNS, CDR2 SASEGT. Trimming cost V 6 bases and J 2 bases, with 14 bases left between them. The CDR3 sequence is CASSILVEAGNTIYF. CDR3 nucleotide sequence: TGTGCCAGCAGCATATTAGTGGAGGCTGGAAACACCATATATTTT.

The chain has TRBV9 and TRBJ2-2; weak D call: TRBD2 (5 bases). The germline gives CDR1 SGDLS, CDR2 YYNGEE. This CDR3 region has 16 residues. Deletions cut 4 bases from V and 4 bases from J, with 17 bases between. The CDR3 DNA sequence: TGTGCCAGCAGCTTGGGCCCGATAAGCGGCACCGGGGAGCTGTTTTTT. Protein sequence: CASSLGPISGTGELFF. Supplemented by reference TRBV9 and TRBJ2-2, the full variable domain reads DSGVTQTPKHLITATGQRVTLRCSPRSGDLSVYWYQQSLDQGLQFLIQYYNGEERAKGNILERFSAQQFPDLHSELNLSSLELGDSALYFCASSLGPISGTGELFFGEGSRLTVL.

V and J are TRBV6-5 and TRBJ2-7, with 7 bases matching TRBD2. There are 13 residues in the CDR3. The germline CDR1 and CDR2 sequences are MNHEY and SVGAGI. V dropped 8 bases and J dropped 4; count of bases not matched to a gene: 8. The CDR3 nucleotides are TGTGCCAGCGCCGCGGGGAGGGATTACGAGCAGTACTTC. Protein sequence: CASAAGRDYEQYF.

Only one count was recorded for this clone. The chain's CDR3 is CASSMLATRGQYF. In nucleotides, the CDR3 is TGTGCCAGTAGTATGTTAGCGACTCGGGGTCAGTACTTC. V gene TRBV19 combines with J gene TRBJ2-4; TRBD2 is a possible D gene (5 bases). Per germline, CDR1 LNHDA and CDR2 SQIVND (reference sequence). The V gene lost 3 bases and the J gene lost 12 bases, with 15 bases spanning the gap. The CDR3 is 13 amino acids.

The chain joins TRBV5-1 to TRBJ2-3; 11 bases align to TRBD2. Germline CDR1 is SGHRS and CDR2 is YFSETQ. The CDR3 extends over 16 amino acids. The junction had 5 bases not matched to a gene; V was cut back by 2 bases and J by 3 bases. CDR3 nucleotides: TGCGCCAGCAGCTTCAGACTAGCGGGGAGTACAGATACGCAGTATTTT. Protein sequence: CASSFRLAGSTDTQYF.

The chain couples TRBV6-5 to TRBJ1-1; 9 bases line up with TRBD1. Looked up from germline, CDR1 is MNHEY and CDR2 is SVGAGI. The trim removed 4 bases at V and 6 bases at J, leaving 6 bases unmatched. CDR3 size: 14 residues. In DNA, the CDR3 is TGTGCCAGCAGTTCGGACAGGGGCGGTCCTGAAGCTTTCTTT. It encodes CASSSDRGGPEAFF.

The rearrangement uses TRBV9 and TRBJ2-5; tentatively, D is TRBD2 (6 bases). The length of the CDR3 is 15 residues. Trimming left V 2 bases short and J 0 bases short, with 11 bases between. Germline CDR1 is SGDLS and CDR2 is YYNGEE. The CDR3 DNA reads as TGTGCCAGCAGCGTCGGGGGAGTCCACCAAGAGACCCAGTACTTC. It codes for CASSVGGVHQETQYF.

The genes are TRBV6-1 and TRBJ1-2, with D maybe TRBD1 (6 bases). The germline CDR1 and CDR2 sequences are MNHNS and SASEGT. The CDR3 spans 15 residues. The ends were cut back, 6 bases at V and 4 bases at J, with 18 bases in the middle. CDR3 sequence (DNA): TGTGCCAGCAGCGGACCAGGGGCTATAAGCTATGGCTACACCTTC. Protein: CASSGPGAISYGYTF.

This chain uses TRBV7-9 with TRBJ2-1; D gene uncertain. CDR1 and CDR2 from the germline V gene are SEHNR and FQNEAQ (reference sequence). V lost 5 bases to trimming and J lost 8 bases, with 7 bases between them. This CDR3 is built from 11 residues. The CDR3 region is CASSLEYEQFF. The DNA of the CDR3 is TGTGCCAGCAGCCTCGAGTATGAGCAGTTCTTC. The full variable domain, completed using reference TRBV7-9 and TRBJ2-1, is DTGVSQNPRHKITKRGQNVTFRCDPISEHNRLYWYRQTLGQGPEFLTYFQNEAQLEKSRLLSDRFSAERPKGSFSTLEIQRTEQGDSAMYLCASSLEYEQFFGPGTRLTVL.

The genes are TRBV18 and TRBJ1-1, with D hard to call. The germline V and J ends were trimmed by 6 bases and 2 bases, with 7 bases remaining between them. The CDR3 is 12 residues long. Germline assignment: CDR1 KGHSH and CDR2 LQKENI. CDR3 in amino acids: CASSWANTEAFF. The CDR3 DNA reads TGTGCCAGCTCGTGGGCTAACACTGAAGCTTTCTTT.

This chain uses TRBV5-8 with TRBJ1-2; D remains unclear. Germline CDR1 reads SGHTS; CDR2 reads YDEGEE. The CDR3 is 14 residues long. V was clipped by 4 bases and J by 4 bases, with 14 bases between them. In nucleotides, the CDR3 is TGTGCCAGCAGCGAATCTCGGGAGCCCTATGGCTACACCTTC. Protein product: CASSESREPYGYTF.

A few counts support this clone. The chain couples TRBV28 to TRBJ2-1; 8 nucleotides line up with TRBD1. J was trimmed by 4 bases and V by 6 bases; bases with no gene match: 5. CDR3 length: 14 amino acids. Germline CDR1 is MDHEN and CDR2 is SYDVKM. CDR3 protein: CASSRGQEYNEQFF. CDR3 bases: TGTGCCAGCAGCCGGGGACAGGAATACAATGAGCAGTTCTTC. The whole variable domain, filled in from reference TRBV28 and TRBJ2-1, reads DVKVTQSSRYLVKRTGEKVFLECVQDMDHENMFWYRQDPGLGLRLIYFSYDVKMKEKGDIPEGYSVSREKKERFSLILESASTNQTSMYLCASSRGQEYNEQFFGPGTRLTVL.